The entry below gives a single T cell receptor beta chain sequence along with its context. This sample stems from a study of technical replicates of blood from a handful of donors. Sequenced by immunoSEQ multiplex PCR; TCRdb stores in-frame clones only, minus some. The table lists tens of thousands of clones, around 97% of them singletons. The CDR3 loop spans 15 amino acids. V lost 8 bases to trimming and J lost 1 base, with 16 bases between them. CDR1 is MNHNS and CDR2 is SASEGT in the germline V gene. The sequence derives from a human donor in good health. The sample was T cells isolated from PBMCs. J is TRBJ2-3 and V is TRBV6-1, with TRBD2 as a possible D gene (7 bases). The CDR3 DNA is TGTGCCAGCGGTAGGAAGGGGGGGGGCACAGATACGCAGTATTTT. Translation gives CASGRKGGGTDTQYF.